A single sample is the source of the 21 T cell receptor beta chains below, sequenced in a study of identical twins. MiXCR was run by TCRdb on the 5' RACE reads, yielding one entry per CDR3 protein. The data contain some 790,000 distinct CDR3 sequences, around a sixth of them singletons. This sample was shared with a second study, whose subject was T cells expressing NK-cell markers.

Sequencing input: PBMCs. These receptors were obtained from a young woman in good health.

This clonotype was seen repeatedly, ten times or more. This sequence joins TRBV12-3 or TRBV12-4 and TRBJ2-1; TRBD2 matches at 8 bases. The V and J ends lost 4 bases and 0 bases, in that order; junction bases with no gene match: 5. There are 16 residues in the CDR3. Here the CDR3 DNA reads TGTGCCAGCAGTTGGAGACTAGCGACCTCCTACAATGAGCAGTTCTTC. Residues: CASSWRLATSYNEQFF.

The chain combines TRBV5-1 with TRBJ1-1; no definite D call. The CDR3 loop spans 13 amino acids. Germline values: CDR1 SGHRS, CDR2 YFSETQ. V lost 5 bases and J lost 0, with 8 bases in between. The CDR3 is CASSKDVNTEAFF. DNA for the CDR3: TGCGCCAGCAGTAAGGACGTGAACACTGAAGCTTTCTTT.

This clonotype was counted only a few times. The genes are TRBV5-1 and TRBJ1-3, with 8 positions matching TRBD1. After removal of 4 bases from V and 2 bases from J, the junction contained 8 bases not matched to a gene. The CDR3 runs 16 residues. Germline loops: CDR1 SGHRS, CDR2 YFSETQ. The CDR3 loop is CASSQTTGGTGNTIYF. Written as DNA, the CDR3 is TGCGCCAGCAGCCAAACTACAGGGGGTACTGGAAACACCATATATTTT.

The chain links TRBV3-1 to TRBJ1-1; 7 nucleotides agree with TRBD1. CDR1 and CDR2 from the germline V gene are LGHDT and YNNKEL (reference sequence). V lost 2 bases and J lost 6; bases outside the gene matches: 6. This CDR3 region has 14 residues. CDR3 region: CASSQTTGVAEAFF. The CDR3 nucleotides read TGTGCCAGCAGCCAAACTACAGGGGTCGCTGAAGCTTTCTTT.

CDR3 sequence (DNA): TGCAGTGCTGAGGGCAGGGGTTCCTACGAGCAGTACTTC. This translates into CSAEGRGSYEQYF. The chain is built from TRBV20-1 and TRBJ2-7; D may be TRBD1 (6 bases). The germline V gene has CDR1 DFQATT and CDR2 SNEGSKA (reference sequence). V lost 5 bases and J lost 1, with 12 bases in between. This CDR3 has 13 residues.

Only a few counts were recorded for this clonotype. This chain connects TRBV7-2 to TRBJ2-5; tentative D call: TRBD2 (6 bases). V was cut by 5 bases and J by 5 bases, with 15 bases left in between. The CDR3 length is 14 residues. The V gene's germline CDR1 is SGHTA and CDR2 FQGNSA. The CDR3 DNA follows: TGTGCCAGCAGCGCGTATAAGGGGAGGGAGACCCAGTACTTC. Its protein is CASSAYKGRETQYF.

This clonotype was counted only a few times. This chain connects TRBV2 to TRBJ1-6; TRBD1 agrees at 7 bases. CDR1 and CDR2 from the germline V gene are SNHLY and FYNNEI. The CDR3 is made up of 14 amino acids. V was clipped by 6 bases and J by 8 bases; unmatched bases: 7. CDR3 residues: CASRDHRGDSPLHF. Here the CDR3 DNA reads TGTGCCAGCAGAGACCACAGGGGTGATTCACCCCTCCACTTT.

This clonotype was detected a few times. This chain uses TRBV12-3 or TRBV12-4 with TRBJ2-1; TRBD2 matches 14 bases. J lost 9 bases, V lost 5 bases, and 9 bases had no gene match. The CDR3 has 16 amino acids. DNA of the CDR3: TGTGCCAGCAGTCGGCCGGGACTAGCGGGAGAAACTGAGCAGTTCTTC. This encodes CASSRPGLAGETEQFF.

This clonotype was counted many times. The rearrangement links TRBV13 to TRBJ2-6; D is unclear. This CDR3 contains 14 residues. Trimming pared 0 bases from V and 2 bases from J, leaving 2 bases between. Germline CDR1 and CDR2: PRHDT and FYEKMQ (reference sequence). CDR3 region: CASSLGTGANVLTF. As DNA, the CDR3 is TGTGCCAGCAGCTTAGGAACTGGGGCCAACGTCCTGACTTTC.

The V call is TRBV11-2, the J call TRBJ2-1, with 7 bases matching TRBD2. The CDR3 loop spans 14 amino acids. Germline V gene data show CDR1 as SGHAT and CDR2 as FQNNGV. After removal of 2 bases from V and 3 bases from J, the junction contained 1 base not matched to a gene. Here the CDR3 reads CASSLLADYNEQFF. The CDR3 DNA is TGTGCCAGCAGCTTACTAGCGGACTACAATGAGCAGTTCTTC.

This rearrangement joins TRBV20-1 to TRBJ1-1; D unresolved. V shed 4 bases and J shed 11 bases, with 11 bases lying between them. Germline V lookup: CDR1 DFQATT, CDR2 SNEGSKA (reference sequence). This CDR3 spans 10 amino acids. The CDR3 sequence: CSAISGEAFF. CDR3 bases: TGCAGTGCTATTTCCGGGGAGGCTTTCTTT.

The sample holds many counts of this clonotype. CDR3 in amino acids: CASSLGQGDIQYF. CDR3 nucleotide sequence: TGTGCCAGCAGTTTAGGGCAGGGCGACATTCAGTACTTC. The V call is TRBV12-3 or TRBV12-4, the J call TRBJ2-4, with a tentative D call TRBD1 (5 bases). The CDR3 contains 13 residues. The V and J ends lost 1 base and 8 bases respectively, with 9 bases between them.

In this sample, this clonotype turned up once. The J gene is TRBJ1-1, the V gene TRBV24-1; D is unresolved. Trimming cost V 0 bases and J 1 base, with 8 bases left between them. The CDR3 runs 15 residues. CDR1 and CDR2 (germline): KGHDR, SFDVKD. The CDR3 sequence is CATSDLRQANTEAFF. The DNA of the CDR3 is TGTGCCACCAGTGATTTGCGTCAAGCGAACACTGAAGCTTTCTTT.

This clonotype showed up just a few times. The chain is built from TRBV2 and TRBJ2-1; possibly TRBD1 or TRBD2 for D (5 bases each). CDR1 and CDR2 (germline): SNHLY, FYNNEI. V lost 2 bases and J lost 4, with 18 bases in between. This CDR3 is built from 17 residues. CDR3 protein: CASSEIRLGESYNEQFF. The CDR3 nucleotides read TGTGCCAGCAGTGAAATTCGACTGGGGGAATCTTACAATGAGCAGTTCTTC.

This chain uses TRBV27 with TRBJ2-2; 10 bases are shared with TRBD2. The CDR3 has 15 residues. The ends lost 7 bases at V and 6 bases at J; junction bases unmatched: 8. CDR1 and CDR2 from the germline V gene are MNHEY and SMNVEV (reference sequence). The CDR3 DNA reads TGTGCCAGCAAATCTAGCGGGAGTTGGCCCGGGGAGCTGTTTTTT. This codes for CASKSSGSWPGELFF.

This rearrangement joins TRBV20-1 to TRBJ1-4, with unresolved D. The germline V gene encodes CDR1 DFQATT and CDR2 SNEGSKA (reference sequence). The CDR3 length is 15 residues. V was trimmed by 3 bases and J by 0 bases, leaving 11 bases between them. CDR3 in amino acids: CSARALIATNEKLFF. In DNA, the CDR3 is TGCAGTGCTAGGGCCCTGATTGCAACTAATGAAAAACTGTTTTTT.

This rearrangement joins TRBV2 to TRBJ2-3; D gene unclear. The CDR3 runs to 14 residues. Trimming cost V 6 bases and J 2 bases, with 12 bases left between them. Germline CDR1 and CDR2: SNHLY and FYNNEI. In DNA form, the CDR3 reads TGTGCCAGCAGCTACGGGCGCTACACAGATACGCAGTATTTT. Translated, it gives CASSYGRYTDTQYF.

This clonotype came up many times. V is TRBV12-3 or TRBV12-4 and J is TRBJ2-7, with D tentatively TRBD2 (5 bases). The CDR3 runs 13 residues. Trimming cost V 6 bases and J 5 bases, with 14 bases left between them. CDR3: CASSEGIYHEQYF. CDR3 nucleotides: TGTGCCAGCAGCGAGGGAATCTACCACGAGCAGTACTTC.

The gene calls are TRBV12-3 or TRBV12-4 and TRBJ2-7; maybe TRBD1 (6 bases). V was clipped by 7 bases and J by 1 base, with 17 bases between them. CDR3 length: 15 amino acids. CDR3 residues: CASIGSTDRSYEQYF. The CDR3, as DNA: TGTGCCAGCATTGGATCTACGGACAGATCCTACGAGCAGTACTTC.

V is TRBV12-3 or TRBV12-4 and J is TRBJ1-2; D is ambiguous. Trimming removed 5 bases from V and 8 bases from J, with 18 bases in between. This CDR3 comprises 14 residues. CDR3 region: CASSATRAFEGYTF. The CDR3 DNA sequence: TGTGCCAGCAGTGCCACGAGGGCCTTCGAGGGCTACACCTTC.

This clonotype was counted only a few times. The chain has TRBV6-4 and TRBJ2-1; D gene unclear. Trimming pared 3 bases from V and 9 bases from J, leaving 3 bases between. This CDR3 has 10 amino acids. Germline CDR1 MRHNA, CDR2 SNTAGT. The CDR3 is CASSESEQFF. CDR3 bases: TGTGCCAGCAGTGAGAGTGAGCAGTTCTTC.